This T cell receptor (beta chain) was sequenced for a study of cytomegalovirus exposure and HLA in healthy donors. Study-level results: One later analysis reportedly identified an Asian-associated ancestry cluster that showed fewer N-insertions than the approximately 710-donor mean. In an earlier analysis, productive rearrangement rates for most beta V segments clustered near 87% or 30%.

Remarks on this clone: Its antigen is unidentified.

Trimming removed 6 bases from V and 4 bases from J; junction bases left unmatched: 19. The CDR3 totals 18 residues. From germline, CDR1 is MDHEN and CDR2 SYDVKM. Amplification used 60 Vbeta primers and 13 Jbeta primers. Only in-frame clones appear in the TCRdb table, and some are missing; sequencing was by immunoSEQ multiplex PCR. Of approximately 79,000 clones in the sample, 70% to 80% were seen once. The V gene is TRBV28, the J gene TRBJ2-7; 9 bases map to TRBD2. The sequenced sample consisted of PBMCs. The receptor's source is a man aged 35 to 55 in good health and CMV-seropositive. Here the CDR3 DNA reads TGTGCCAGCAGCTGGGGTCTGCGGGAGGGCCACCAAAGGTACGAGCAGTACTTC. It yields the protein CASSWGLREGHQRYEQYF.